This passage covers 3 T cell receptor beta chains from one sample sequenced in a study of blood T cells in healthy people across ages. Together with a sample-barcoded 5' primer, a J-beta primer mix was included in a second PCR lasting roughly 6 to 12 cycles. TCRdb redid the calling of the 5' RACE reads with MiXCR, one entry per CDR3 protein. Of about 540,000 distinct CDR3 sequences listed, about 25% are singletons. These data were also filed under a second study, of T cells of mothers and their children.

The specimen was blood. These receptors came from a boy younger than 18 in good health.

The sample holds a few counts of this clonotype. The V call is TRBV7-8, the J call TRBJ2-1; 9 bases align to TRBD2. The V gene's germline CDR1 is SGHVS and CDR2 FQNEAQ. V shed 2 bases and J 4 bases; nucleotides not matched to a gene: 3. This CDR3 comprises 15 residues. DNA of the CDR3: TGTGCCAGCAGCTTACTAGCGGGGCTATACAATGAGCAGTTCTTC. It is translated as CASSLLAGLYNEQFF.

On this clonotype itself: Given a much more abundant clone one base away, this may be a read error. This chain links TRBV7-9 with TRBJ2-2; D tentatively reads TRBD1 or TRBD2 (6 bases each). There are 14 residues in the CDR3. Germline V gene data show CDR1 as SEHNR and CDR2 as FQNEAQ (reference sequence). In DNA form, the CDR3 reads TGTGCCAGCAGCTTACAGGGGAACACCGGGGGGCTGTTTTTT. This gives the protein CASSLQGNTGGLFF.

This clonotype has more than one count but fewer than ten. This chain joins TRBV18 and TRBJ2-7, with no clear D. Deletions cut 0 bases from V and 3 bases from J, with 9 bases between. The CDR3 has 14 amino acids. CDR1 KGHSH and CDR2 LQKENI come from the germline V gene. CDR3 DNA sequence: TGTGCCAGCTCACCACCGGCACTCGTCTACGAGCAGTACTTC. Residues: CASSPPALVYEQYF.